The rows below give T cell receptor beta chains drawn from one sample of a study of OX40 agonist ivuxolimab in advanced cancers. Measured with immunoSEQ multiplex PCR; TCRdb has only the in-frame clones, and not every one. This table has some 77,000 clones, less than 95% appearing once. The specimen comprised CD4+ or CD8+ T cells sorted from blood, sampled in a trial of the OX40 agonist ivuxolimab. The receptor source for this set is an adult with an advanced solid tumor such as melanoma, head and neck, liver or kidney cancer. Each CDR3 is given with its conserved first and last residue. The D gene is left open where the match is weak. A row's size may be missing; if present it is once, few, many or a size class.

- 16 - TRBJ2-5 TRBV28 CASSFPGETGRQTQYF TGTGCCAGCAGTTTCCCAGGGGAGACAGGCCGACAGACCCAGTACTTC
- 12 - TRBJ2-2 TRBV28 CASRPNTGELFF TGTGCCAGCAGACCAAACACCGGGGAGCTGTTTTTT
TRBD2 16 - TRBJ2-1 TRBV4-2 CASSSGLGGGSNEQFF TGTGCCAGCAGCTCCGGACTAGGTGGCGGTAGCAATGAGCAGTTCTTC
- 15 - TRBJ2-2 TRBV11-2 CASSRRAPNTGELFF TGTGCCAGCAGCAGACGCGCCCCGAACACCGGGGAGCTGTTTTTT
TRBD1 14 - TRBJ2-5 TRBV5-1 CASSLGTGGETQYF TGCGCCAGCAGCTTAGGCACAGGGGGGGAGACCCAGTACTTC
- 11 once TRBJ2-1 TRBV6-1 CASSTYNEQFF TGTGCCAGCAGCACATACAATGAGCAGTTCTTC
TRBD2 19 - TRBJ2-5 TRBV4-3 CASSQDPASGGTSQETQYF TGCGCCAGCAGCCAAGATCCGGCCAGCGGGGGGACCTCCCAAGAGACCCAGTACTTC
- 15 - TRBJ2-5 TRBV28 CASSPIDSSQETQYF TGTGCCAGCAGCCCTATAGACAGTTCACAAGAGACCCAGTACTTC
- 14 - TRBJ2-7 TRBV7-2 CASSLLARSYEQYF TGTGCCAGCAGCTTACTAGCGCGCTCCTACGAGCAGTACTTC
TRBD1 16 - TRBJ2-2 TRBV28 CASSLPDRGGTGELFF TGTGCCAGCAGTTTACCCGACAGGGGAGGTACCGGGGAGCTGTTTTTT